The T cell receptor beta chain described here comes from a study of patients and donors after allogeneic stem cell transplantation. TCRdb re-called the RT-PCR reads through MiXCR, storing one row per CDR3 protein. Of about a million distinct CDR3 sequences listed, about a sixth were seen once; the top ten hold around 6%. This TCR was sampled from a human donor who was either an allogeneic HSCT recipient or a stem cell or donor lymphocyte infusion donor (not recorded which). It is not recorded whose cells these are; they may come from a transplant donor. The sample consisted of blood, either unsorted or a sorted T cell fraction (not recorded which).

In DNA form, the CDR3 reads TGCAGCGTTGATAGACTACATGGGGCCAACGTCCTGACTTTC. Amino acid sequence: CSVDRLHGANVLTF. V is TRBV29-1 and J is TRBJ2-6, with a weak D call TRBD2 (5 bases). The length of the CDR3 is 14 residues. Trimming took 3 bases from V and 3 from J, leaving 9 bases between them. Per the germline V gene, CDR1 is SQVTM and CDR2 is ANQGSEA.